A single sample gave rise to the 26 T cell receptor beta chains below, sequenced in a study of siplizumab effects on memory and regulatory T cells. TCRdb's table, derived via immunoSEQ multiplex PCR, lists solely in-frame clones and lacks some. The sample holds 85,000 to 130,000 clones; roughly 92% are singletons and the top ten take roughly 0.6%. The sequenced material came from Tregs sorted from blood. The source is a human donor in good health.

The chain carries TRBV5-1 and TRBJ1-2, with D uncertain. CDR1 and CDR2 from the germline V gene are SGHRS and YFSETQ. This CDR3 spans 12 amino acids. The V end lost 4 bases, the J end lost 7 bases, and 11 bases lay between the germline ends. CDR3 DNA: TGCGCCAGCAGCCCGATGGGTCGTGGCTACACCTTC. Translated, it gives CASSPMGRGYTF.

V and J are TRBV5-8 and TRBJ1-1, with D unclear. The length of the CDR3 is 13 residues. CDR1 and CDR2 from the germline V gene are SGHTS and YDEGEE. Trimming took 4 bases from V and 0 from J, leaving 7 bases between them. CDR3 DNA sequence: TGTGCCAGCAGCCCCGAGATGAACACTGAAGCTTTCTTT. It codes for CASSPEMNTEAFF.

This chain joins TRBV7-6 and TRBJ2-5; D not certain. The DNA end is a closer match to TRBJ2-7, so the J assignment may be wrong. The length of the CDR3 is 15 residues. In germline, CDR1 is SGHVS, CDR2 FNYEAQ. CDR3 sequence reads: CASSLVDFQVDEQYF. In nucleotides, the CDR3 is TGTGCCAGCAGCTTAGTCGACTTTCAAGTCGACGAGCAGTACTTC.

The chain carries TRBV5-6 and TRBJ1-1; D not certain. The length of the CDR3 is 14 residues. V lost 0 bases and J lost 4, with 10 bases in between. Germline CDR1 reads SGHDT; CDR2 reads YYEEEE. The CDR3 is CASSLGVWGTEAFF. CDR3 nucleotide sequence: TGTGCCAGCAGCTTGGGAGTTTGGGGCACTGAAGCTTTCTTT.

This chain connects TRBV23-1 to TRBJ2-7, with 12 bases aligning to TRBD1. TRBV23-1 is given ORF status, its function remaining uncertain. The CDR3 sequence is 16 residues long. Trimming took 0 bases from V and 4 from J; bases not matched to a gene: 4. The CDR3 DNA reads TGCGCCAGCAGTCAATCGGGGGACAGGGGGCTTTACGAGCAGTACTTC. The encoded protein is CASSQSGDRGLYEQYF.

This chain joins TRBV6-1 and TRBJ2-3; D is perhaps TRBD2 (5 bases). The V gene's germline CDR1 is MNHNS and CDR2 SASEGT. The CDR3 is 13 amino acids. V dropped 6 bases and J dropped 4 bases, with 11 bases sitting between them. CDR3 DNA sequence: TGTGCCAGCAGCAGGCCAGCGGCAGATACGCAGTATTTT. The encoded protein is CASSRPAADTQYF.

This clone came up once. This sequence joins TRBV5-1 and TRBJ2-7; 11 positions match TRBD1. The CDR3 has 14 residues. Germline trimming cut 4 bases from V and 3 bases from J; bases unmatched to any gene: 3. In germline, CDR1 is SGHRS, CDR2 YFSETQ. The CDR3 region is CASSKDRGLYEQYF. The CDR3 DNA sequence: TGCGCCAGCAGCAAGGACAGGGGGCTCTACGAGCAGTACTTC. The full variable domain, with the rest looked up from reference TRBV5-1 and TRBJ2-7, is KAGVTQTPRYLIKTRGQQVTLSCSPISGHRSVSWYQQTPGQGLQFLFEYFSETQRNKGNFPGRFSGRQFSNSRSEMNVSTLELGDSALYLCASSKDRGLYEQYFGPGTRLTVT.

The chain employs TRBV5-1 and TRBJ1-1, with TRBD1 matching 9 bases. Germline values: CDR1 SGHRS, CDR2 YFSETQ. The CDR3 has 15 amino acids. V gave up 3 bases and J gave up 6 bases; unmatched junction bases: 9. Here the CDR3 reads CASSSRLGTGPEAFF. In DNA, the CDR3 is TGCGCCAGCAGCTCAAGATTAGGGACAGGGCCTGAAGCTTTCTTT.

The chain couples TRBV9 to TRBJ1-3, with a weak D call TRBD1 (5 bases). The CDR3 loop spans 15 amino acids. The germline V and J ends were trimmed by 0 bases and 1 base, with 8 bases remaining between them. Germline CDR1 SGDLS, CDR2 YYNGEE. This CDR3 is CASSVVTGSGNTIYF. CDR3 sequence (DNA): TGTGCCAGCAGCGTAGTAACAGGTTCTGGAAACACCATATATTTT.

The V call is TRBV21-1, the J call TRBJ2-7; the D call TRBD2 from the table was never checked on the DNA. TRBV21-1 is a listed pseudogene. This CDR3 has 14 amino acids. DNA for the CDR3: TGTGCCAGCAGCAAATGGAGGACGATTTACGAGCAGTACTTC. Translating it yields CASSKWRTIYEQYF.

This chain uses TRBV7-2 with TRBJ2-1; TRBD1 aligns across 9 bases. The junction had 8 bases not matched to a gene; V was cut back by 2 bases and J by 12 bases. This CDR3 has 14 residues. Per germline, CDR1 SGHTA and CDR2 FQGNSA. This chain's CDR3 is CASSLRTGVLVQFF. CDR3 nucleotides: TGTGCCAGCAGCTTAAGGACAGGGGTATTAGTGCAGTTCTTC.

This clone has a handful of counts. The CDR3 DNA reads as TGTGCCAGCAGTGGGGGGGGACTAGCGCGAGCCTACGAGCAGTACTTC. Translation gives CASSGGGLARAYEQYF. J is TRBJ2-7 and V is TRBV28, with 10 bases that match TRBD2. The junction had 9 bases not matched to a gene; V was cut back by 5 bases and J by 2 bases. CDR1 MDHEN and CDR2 SYDVKM come from the germline V gene. This CDR3 comprises 16 residues. Together with reference TRBV28 and TRBJ2-7, the CDR3 gives the full variable domain: DVKVTQSSRYLVKRTGEKVFLECVQDMDHENMFWYRQDPGLGLRLIYFSYDVKMKEKGDIPEGYSVSREKKERFSLILESASTNQTSMYLCASSGGGLARAYEQYFGPGTRLTVT.

V is TRBV7-8 and J is TRBJ2-7; the D gene is possibly TRBD2 (6 bases). V gave up 4 bases and J gave up 2 bases, with 9 bases separating them. CDR3 length: 13 amino acids. The germline CDR1 and CDR2 sequences are SGHVS and FQNEAQ. Written as DNA, the CDR3 is TGTGCCAGCAGCTCGGGGGTAACCTACGAGCAGTACTTC. Residues: CASSSGVTYEQYF.

This clone was counted once. The CDR3 loop is CSVEDLSGGMYTEAFF. As DNA, the CDR3 is TGCAGCGTTGAAGATTTGAGCGGGGGTATGTACACTGAAGCTTTCTTT. The chain uses TRBV29-1 and TRBJ1-1; tentatively, D is TRBD1 (5 bases). The CDR3 consists of 16 residues. CDR1 is SQVTM and CDR2 is ANQGSEA in the germline V gene. The V and J ends lost 0 bases and 3 bases respectively, with 17 bases between them. Full variable domain (remainder filled in from reference TRBV29-1 and TRBJ1-1): SAVISQKPSRDICQRGTSLTIQCQVDSQVTMMFWYRQQPGQSLTLIATANQGSEATYESGFVIDKFPISRPNLTFSTLTVSNMSPEDSSIYLCSVEDLSGGMYTEAFFGQGTRLTVV.

The chain links TRBV5-6 to TRBJ1-1; possibly TRBD1 for D (5 bases). Trimming left V 4 bases short and J 4 bases short, with 11 bases between. Germline lookup yields CDR1 SGHDT and CDR2 YYEEEE. The CDR3 is made up of 13 amino acids. Written as DNA, the CDR3 is TGTGCCAGCAGCAGGGGCCTAGGCACTGAAGCTTTCTTT. It is translated as CASSRGLGTEAFF.

This chain connects TRBV5-1 to TRBJ2-7; D is uncertain. Trimming pared 2 bases from V and 3 bases from J, leaving 12 bases between. Germline V lookup: CDR1 SGHRS, CDR2 YFSETQ. CDR3 length equals 14 residues. This CDR3 reads CASSFSDSIYEQYF. Here the CDR3 DNA reads TGCGCCAGCAGCTTTTCGGATAGTATCTACGAGCAGTACTTC.

The chain links TRBV23-1 to TRBJ1-4, with 7 nucleotides matching TRBD1. TRBV23-1 is an open reading frame whose function is uncertain. The CDR3 sequence is 12 residues long. V was clipped by 10 bases and J by 7 bases; unmatched bases: 6. CDR3 DNA: TGCGCCAAGAGGGGGCCTGGTGAAAAACTGTTTTTT. It yields the protein CAKRGPGEKLFF.

V is TRBV27 and J is TRBJ1-5; the D is unclear. Looked up from germline, CDR1 is MNHEY and CDR2 is SMNVEV (reference sequence). V lost 1 base and J 5 bases, leaving 6 bases between the germline ends. This CDR3 contains 13 residues. The CDR3 protein is CASSLWADQPQHF. The CDR3 DNA is TGTGCCAGCAGTTTATGGGCAGATCAGCCCCAGCATTTT.

J is TRBJ1-1 and V is TRBV28, with D tentatively TRBD1 (5 bases). The germline V and J ends were trimmed by 6 bases and 1 base, with 12 bases remaining between them. The germline gives CDR1 MDHEN, CDR2 SYDVKM. The CDR3 is 14 residues long. CDR3 sequence: CASSRRGPNTEAFF. As DNA, the CDR3 is TGTGCCAGCAGCCGACGGGGCCCGAACACTGAAGCTTTCTTT.

The genes are TRBV30 and TRBJ1-1; D possibly corresponds to TRBD1 (6 bases). From germline, CDR1 is GTSNPN and CDR2 SVGIG (reference sequence). V dropped 3 bases and J dropped 4 bases, with 15 bases sitting between them. The CDR3 has 14 amino acids. The CDR3 loop reads CAWRARGSVTEAFF. CDR3 sequence (DNA): TGTGCCTGGAGAGCTAGGGGGTCGGTCACTGAAGCTTTCTTT.

The J gene is TRBJ2-1, the V gene TRBV6-4; D gene unclear. V shed 6 bases and J shed 10 bases, with 16 bases lying between them. Germline CDR1 is MRHNA and CDR2 is SNTAGT. The CDR3 has 13 amino acids. The CDR3 DNA follows: TGTGCCAGCAGCCCGGTACCGTCCGCCGAGCAGTTCTTC. The encoded protein is CASSPVPSAEQFF.

V is TRBV5-6 and J is TRBJ2-7; no clear D. The V end was cut by 2 bases, the J end by 6 bases, with 15 bases between. CDR1 is SGHDT and CDR2 is YYEEEE in the germline V gene. The CDR3 contains 14 residues. The CDR3 sequence: CASSLALTMTEQYF. CDR3 DNA sequence: TGTGCCAGCAGCTTAGCGCTAACAATGACCGAGCAGTACTTC.

This rearrangement joins TRBV14 to TRBJ2-3; 7 bases line up with TRBD1. This CDR3 has 14 amino acids. Germline V gene data show CDR1 as SGHDN and CDR2 as FVKESK. The V segment lost 5 bases and the J segment 5 bases; nucleotides outside the gene matches: 7. The CDR3 coding sequence is TGTGCCAGCAGCTTTAAACGGACAGGAGATACGCAGTATTTT. This codes for CASSFKRTGDTQYF.

J is TRBJ1-3 and V is TRBV27, with no clear D. Between the trimmed V and J ends, which lost 5 bases and 0 bases, there was a span of 11 bases. Germline lookup yields CDR1 MNHEY and CDR2 SMNVEV (reference sequence). This CDR3 region has 15 residues. CDR3: CASSLRGYSGNTIYF. The CDR3 nucleotides read TGTGCCAGCAGTCTGCGGGGTTACTCTGGAAACACCATATATTTT.

The V call is TRBV14, the J call TRBJ2-7, with 10 bases aligning to TRBD2. The CDR3 is made up of 16 amino acids. In germline, CDR1 is SGHDN, CDR2 FVKESK. V lost 2 bases to trimming and J lost 4 bases; unmatched junction nucleotides: 8. The CDR3 here is CASSQLSGRRLYEQYF. CDR3 sequence (DNA): TGTGCCAGCAGCCAACTTAGCGGGAGGAGACTTTACGAGCAGTACTTC.

The chain links TRBV11-2 to TRBJ2-1; 11 nucleotides align to TRBD2. The CDR3 runs to 19 residues. Germline-derived CDR1 and CDR2 are SGHAT and FQNNGV. V lost 6 bases and J lost 2; bases outside the gene matches: 15. The CDR3, as DNA: TGTGCCAGCAGGAGAGGGACTAGCGGAGCCCTTTCGACCTACAATGAGCAGTTCTTC. Translated: CASRRGTSGALSTYNEQFF.